These 25 T cell receptor beta chains originate from one sample sequenced in a study of blood T cell repertoires in COVID-19. Method: immunoSEQ multiplex PCR; TCRdb's copy keeps in-frame clones and lacks some. The table has 230,000 or so clones, approximately 82% seen once. The sample was peripheral blood. These receptors all come from a man aged 35-49 years who had recovered from COVID-19.

V is TRBV5-5 and J is TRBJ1-6, with 8 bases that match TRBD1. The junction had 7 bases not matched to a gene; V was cut back by 4 bases and J by 7 bases. The CDR3 contains 15 residues. Per germline, CDR1 SGHKS and CDR2 YYEKEE (reference sequence). The CDR3 loop reads CASSADRGGNSPLHF. CDR3 sequence (DNA): TGTGCCAGCAGCGCCGACAGGGGTGGGAATTCACCCCTCCACTTT.

The J gene is TRBJ1-2, the V gene TRBV6-5, with 7 bases matching TRBD1. Germline-derived CDR1 and CDR2 are MNHEY and SVGAGI. Germline trimming cut 6 bases from V and 2 bases from J; bases unmatched to any gene: 3. The CDR3 has 13 amino acids. The chain's CDR3 is CASRRGQNYGYTF. Written as DNA, the CDR3 is TGTGCCAGCAGGAGGGGACAGAACTATGGCTACACCTTC.

The sample holds a few counts of this clone. This chain joins TRBV4-3 and TRBJ2-7; 11 positions agree with TRBD1. The CDR3 is 16 residues long. Trimming took 0 bases from V and 2 from J; bases not matched to a gene: 3. CDR1 is LGHNA and CDR2 is YSLEER in the germline V gene. The CDR3 protein is CASSQEPGQGAYEQYF. The CDR3, as DNA: TGCGCCAGCAGCCAAGAGCCGGGACAGGGGGCCTACGAGCAGTACTTC.

This clone occurred a few times. The gene calls are TRBV6-2 or TRBV6-3 and TRBJ1-2; unclear D gene. CDR1 MNHEY and CDR2 SVGEGT come from the germline V gene. Trimming cost V 6 bases and J 4 bases, with 12 bases left between them. The CDR3 has 13 amino acids. The CDR3 reads CASSPGETYGYTF. The CDR3 DNA reads as TGTGCCAGCAGCCCCGGGGAAACCTATGGCTACACCTTC.

This clone has just a few counts. The chain combines TRBV2 with TRBJ1-2; no definite D call. CDR3 length: 14 amino acids. Germline CDR1 reads SNHLY; CDR2 reads FYNNEI. V lost 6 bases, J lost 2 bases, and 13 bases lay in between. CDR3 in amino acids: CASRATAANYGYTF. In DNA, the CDR3 is TGTGCCAGCAGGGCGACTGCGGCCAACTATGGCTACACCTTC.

The CDR3 spells CASSPSGGADLEQYF. CDR3 DNA: TGTGCCAGCAGCCCTAGCGGGGGGGCGGATCTCGAGCAGTACTTC. V and J are TRBV4-2 and TRBJ2-7; 12 nucleotides align to TRBD2. Per the germline V gene, CDR1 is LGHNA and CDR2 is YNFKEQ. The J segment lost 6 bases and the V segment lost 4 bases, leaving 7 bases of the junction unmatched. The CDR3 contains 15 residues.

The rearrangement links TRBV6-5 to TRBJ2-7, with TRBD2 identical over 7 bases. CDR3 length: 15 residues. V lost 10 bases to trimming and J lost 1 base; unmatched junction nucleotides: 13. Germline V lookup: CDR1 MNHEY, CDR2 SVGAGI. CDR3 region: CATMKGTGGSYEQYF. In DNA form, the CDR3 reads TGTGCCACCATGAAGGGTACGGGGGGTTCCTACGAGCAGTACTTC.

V is TRBV6-5 and J is TRBJ2-3, with D possibly TRBD2 on 5 matching bases. With 6 bases removed from V and 6 bases from J, the gap between germline ends came to 19 bases. CDR3 size: 15 residues. Germline V lookup: CDR1 MNHEY, CDR2 SVGAGI. CDR3 sequence (DNA): TGTGCCAGCAGACTAGGACTCTCGGAGGTGGATACGCAGTATTTT. It yields the protein CASRLGLSEVDTQYF.

The rearrangement links TRBV5-1 to TRBJ2-5; 10 bases match TRBD1. The CDR3 has 14 amino acids. Germline V gene sequence: CDR1 SGHRS, CDR2 YFSETQ. Trimming removed 1 base from V and 5 bases from J; junction bases left unmatched: 2. Here the CDR3 reads CASSLWGQGETQYF. CDR3 in DNA: TGCGCCAGCAGCTTGTGGGGACAGGGGGAGACCCAGTACTTC.

The chain uses TRBV30 and TRBJ1-2, with 8 bases matching TRBD1. CDR1 GTSNPN and CDR2 SVGIG come from the germline V gene (reference sequence). The V gene end was trimmed by 5 bases and the J gene end by 4 bases; junction bases not matched to a gene: 6. The CDR3 sequence is 13 residues long. CDR3 amino acids: CAWGDRGFYGYTF. The CDR3 DNA reads TGTGCCTGGGGAGACAGGGGTTTCTATGGCTACACCTTC.

The chain employs TRBV5-1 and TRBJ1-3, with a possible D match to TRBD1 (6 bases). The CDR3 is 14 amino acids. Trimming cost V 0 bases and J 4 bases, with 8 bases left between them. The germline CDR1 and CDR2 sequences are SGHRS and YFSETQ. CDR3 DNA sequence: TGCGCCAGCAGCTTGGCAGGGGAGGGAAACACCATATATTTT. It yields the protein CASSLAGEGNTIYF.

The rearrangement uses TRBV5-4 and TRBJ2-7; TRBD2 aligns across 12 bases. The germline gives CDR1 SGHNT, CDR2 YYREEE (reference sequence). The ends lost 4 bases at V and 2 bases at J; junction bases unmatched: 4. CDR3 length: 15 amino acids. CDR3 sequence (DNA): TGTGCCAGCAGCCAAAGACTAGCGGGAGCCTACGAGCAGTACTTC. Protein sequence: CASSQRLAGAYEQYF.

For this clone: This specimen includes other DNA sequences encoding the same CDR3. V and J are TRBV10-3 and TRBJ2-7; no clear D. The CDR3 covers 13 residues. Germline values: CDR1 ENHRY, CDR2 SYGVKD. Trimming cost V 0 bases and J 1 base, with 4 bases left between them. The CDR3 coding sequence is TGTGCCATCAGTGAGTCTTTATCCTACGAGCAGTACTTC. This codes for CAISESLSYEQYF.

This sequence joins TRBV6-1 and TRBJ2-2; TRBD2 agrees at 10 bases. From germline, CDR1 is MNHNS and CDR2 SASEGT. The CDR3 is made up of 19 amino acids. After removal of 3 bases from V and 5 bases from J, the junction contained 15 bases not matched to a gene. CDR3: CASSDPGRGAGGPTGELFF. CDR3 DNA sequence: TGTGCCAGCAGTGACCCGGGCAGGGGAGCGGGGGGGCCAACCGGGGAGCTGTTTTTT.

The rearrangement links TRBV5-3 to TRBJ1-6; 9 positions match TRBD1. TRBV5-3 has ORF status, its function being uncertain. This CDR3 spans 15 amino acids. The V gene end was trimmed by 3 bases and the J gene end by 10 bases; junction bases not matched to a gene: 8. CDR3 nucleotides: TGTGCCAGAAGCTCGCGGGGGACAGGGCAGTCACCCCTCCACTTT. Encoded protein: CARSSRGTGQSPLHF.

The chain carries TRBV5-1 and TRBJ2-5; D gene uncertain. Germline loops: CDR1 SGHRS, CDR2 YFSETQ. The V gene lost 4 bases and the J gene lost 1 base, with 11 bases spanning the gap. The CDR3 contains 14 residues. The CDR3 reads CASSLGEAQETQYF. As DNA, the CDR3 is TGCGCCAGCAGCCTTGGCGAGGCCCAAGAGACCCAGTACTTC.

The chain couples TRBV19 to TRBJ1-6; 10 positions match TRBD1. In germline, CDR1 is LNHDA, CDR2 SQIVND (reference sequence). Trimming took 4 bases from V and 9 from J; bases not matched to a gene: 6. The CDR3 covers 15 residues. CDR3 bases: TGTGCCAGTAGTACCCGGGGACAGGGGAGTTCACCCCTCCACTTT. Amino acids: CASSTRGQGSSPLHF.

The V and J genes are TRBV19 and TRBJ1-2; D remains ambiguous. Germline V gene sequence: CDR1 LNHDA, CDR2 SQIVND (reference sequence). This CDR3 is built from 13 residues. Trimming cost V 7 bases and J 4 bases, with 13 bases left between them. CDR3 DNA sequence: TGTGCCAGTAAGAGAGGCACTGGCTATGGCTACACCTTC. The encoded protein is CASKRGTGYGYTF.

The chain uses TRBV5-6 and TRBJ2-7; the match to TRBD2 covers 10 bases. This CDR3 is 13 amino acids long. V lost 3 bases and J lost 4; bases outside the gene matches: 1. Germline V gene data show CDR1 as SGHDT and CDR2 as YYEEEE. CDR3 protein: CASSSGLAYEQYF. CDR3 nucleotide sequence: TGTGCCAGCAGCTCGGGACTAGCGTACGAGCAGTACTTC.

The chain links TRBV5-4 to TRBJ2-1, with a possible D match to TRBD2 (6 bases). Trimming shortened V by 4 bases and J by 2 bases, and 13 bases separated the two germline ends. The CDR3 is 15 residues long. Germline CDR1 SGHNT, CDR2 YYREEE (reference sequence). CDR3 nucleotide sequence: TGTGCCAGCAGCGGGCCCCTAGCGACCTACAATGAGCAGTTCTTC. Translating gives CASSGPLATYNEQFF. Full variable domain (missing parts from reference TRBV5-4 and TRBJ2-1): ETGVTQSPTHLIKTRGQQVTLRCSSQSGHNTVSWYQQALGQGPQFIFQYYREEENGRGNFPPRFSGLQFPNYSSELNVNALELDDSALYLCASSGPLATYNEQFFGPGTRLTVL.

This clone turned up a few times. The identical CDR3 is also encoded by other nucleotide sequences in the sample. The genes are TRBV5-1 and TRBJ1-6; TRBD1 matches 8 bases. V lost 5 bases, J lost 7 bases, and 5 bases stayed unmatched. CDR1 is SGHRS, CDR2 YFSETQ, per germline. The CDR3 has 14 amino acids. CDR3 loop: CASSLRQGNSPLHF. CDR3 in DNA: TGCGCCAGCAGTTTAAGACAGGGGAATTCACCCCTCCACTTT.

This clone has ten or more counts. The chain employs TRBV19 and TRBJ2-2; the D gene is possibly TRBD1 (5 bases). The germline V and J ends were trimmed by 5 bases and 6 bases, with 10 bases remaining between them. CDR1 LNHDA and CDR2 SQIVND come from the germline V gene (reference sequence). This CDR3 has 13 residues. The chain's CDR3 is CASSFQGAGELFF. Written as DNA, the CDR3 is TGTGCCAGTAGTTTTCAGGGCGCCGGGGAGCTGTTTTTT.

The J gene is TRBJ2-7, the V gene TRBV3-1 (or the pseudogene TRBV3-2); possibly TRBD1 for D (6 bases). The CDR3 is made up of 15 amino acids. Germline CDR1 reads LGHDT; CDR2 reads YNNKEL (reference sequence). Trimming removed 5 bases from V and 8 bases from J, with 22 bases in between. The CDR3 sequence: CASSVYRAHRVQQYF. In DNA, the CDR3 is TGTGCCAGCAGCGTTTACAGGGCCCACCGCGTTCAGCAGTACTTC.

CDR3 sequence: CASSDRVIGNTIYF. CDR3 in DNA: TGTGCCAGCAGCGACAGGGTGATTGGCAACACCATATATTTT. The chain couples TRBV2 to TRBJ1-3; 7 bases agree with TRBD1. J was trimmed by 7 bases and V by 6 bases; bases with no gene match: 9. The V gene's germline CDR1 is SNHLY and CDR2 FYNNEI. The CDR3 is 14 residues long.

The chain employs TRBV5-6 and TRBJ1-2, with TRBD1 matching 10 bases. The V gene's germline CDR1 is SGHDT and CDR2 YYEEEE. The CDR3 length is 15 residues. Germline trimming cut 4 bases from V and 8 bases from J; bases unmatched to any gene: 11. The CDR3 DNA follows: TGTGCCAGCAGCCTTCTTCCCGGGACAGGGGAGGGCTACACCTTC. It yields the protein CASSLLPGTGEGYTF.